This entry is about one TCR beta chain. As yet, its antigen is unknown. A much more abundant neighbour one base away suggests this may be a read error. Other DNA sequences from this sample encode an identical CDR3 as well. Germline-derived CDR1 and CDR2 are SNHLY and FYNNEI. V shed 11 bases and J shed 3 bases, with 16 bases lying between them. The CDR3 is 13 amino acids. No treatment had been given to any patient before thyroid surgery. These data belong to a study of metastatic and nonmetastatic thyroid tumors. Original methodology: Built for papillary thyroid cancer, a distant-metastasis classifier drew on CDR3 differences across clinicopathological groups. MiXCR was used by TCRdb to re-call the PCR reads. TCRdb's processing, not the authors' own work, is the source of the V and J calls. The table shows roughly 75,000 clones, with under 15% occurring only once. Findings and limits, study-wide: Malignant tumors reportedly showed significantly higher TCR beta diversity than benign nodules in both blood and tumor.

This chain uses TRBV2 with TRBJ1-2; D unclear. The TCR comes from a female donor with papillary thyroid cancer or a benign thyroid nodule (not recorded which). Some clones in this sample may be carry-over from other donors' samples. Sequencing used tumor tissue. The CDR3 bases are TGTGCCGGAACCACCGGTACCCACTATGGCTACACCTTC. Residues: CAGTTGTHYGYTF. The full variable domain, completed using reference TRBV2 and TRBJ1-2, is EPEVTQTPSHQVTQMGQEVILRCVPISNHLYFYWYRQILGQKVEFLVSFYNNEISEKSEIFDDQFSVERPDGSNFTLKIRSTKLEDSAMYFCAGTTGTHYGYTFGSGTRLTVV.